This TCR beta chain was sequenced during a study of Tregs in tolerant kidney transplant recipients. Assay used: immunoSEQ multiplex PCR; TCRdb lists only in-frame clones, some missing. The sample shows fewer than 95,000 clones, approximately 93% of them seen only once. The CDR3 sequence is 16 residues long. Per the germline V gene, CDR1 is LNHNV and CDR2 is YYDKDF (reference sequence). Trimming took 1 base from V and 2 from J, leaving 15 bases between them. Recipients received nonmyeloablative bone marrow transplants from related graft donors, with transient mixed chimerism. Unstimulated Tregs (CD4+CD25+CD127-) and CD4+CD25- non-Tregs were sorted from PBMCs.

The sequencing used CD4+ T cells from blood (PBMCs), collected 12 months after the transplant. This chain connects TRBV15 to TRBJ2-7; the D gene is possibly TRBD1 (6 bases). The TCR was taken from a human patient who received a combined kidney and bone marrow transplant. The T cells may partly be graft donor cells. This chain's CDR3 is CATSRARGQTTYEQYF. CDR3 sequence (DNA): TGTGCCACCAGCAGAGCACGGGGACAAACCACCTACGAGCAGTACTTC.